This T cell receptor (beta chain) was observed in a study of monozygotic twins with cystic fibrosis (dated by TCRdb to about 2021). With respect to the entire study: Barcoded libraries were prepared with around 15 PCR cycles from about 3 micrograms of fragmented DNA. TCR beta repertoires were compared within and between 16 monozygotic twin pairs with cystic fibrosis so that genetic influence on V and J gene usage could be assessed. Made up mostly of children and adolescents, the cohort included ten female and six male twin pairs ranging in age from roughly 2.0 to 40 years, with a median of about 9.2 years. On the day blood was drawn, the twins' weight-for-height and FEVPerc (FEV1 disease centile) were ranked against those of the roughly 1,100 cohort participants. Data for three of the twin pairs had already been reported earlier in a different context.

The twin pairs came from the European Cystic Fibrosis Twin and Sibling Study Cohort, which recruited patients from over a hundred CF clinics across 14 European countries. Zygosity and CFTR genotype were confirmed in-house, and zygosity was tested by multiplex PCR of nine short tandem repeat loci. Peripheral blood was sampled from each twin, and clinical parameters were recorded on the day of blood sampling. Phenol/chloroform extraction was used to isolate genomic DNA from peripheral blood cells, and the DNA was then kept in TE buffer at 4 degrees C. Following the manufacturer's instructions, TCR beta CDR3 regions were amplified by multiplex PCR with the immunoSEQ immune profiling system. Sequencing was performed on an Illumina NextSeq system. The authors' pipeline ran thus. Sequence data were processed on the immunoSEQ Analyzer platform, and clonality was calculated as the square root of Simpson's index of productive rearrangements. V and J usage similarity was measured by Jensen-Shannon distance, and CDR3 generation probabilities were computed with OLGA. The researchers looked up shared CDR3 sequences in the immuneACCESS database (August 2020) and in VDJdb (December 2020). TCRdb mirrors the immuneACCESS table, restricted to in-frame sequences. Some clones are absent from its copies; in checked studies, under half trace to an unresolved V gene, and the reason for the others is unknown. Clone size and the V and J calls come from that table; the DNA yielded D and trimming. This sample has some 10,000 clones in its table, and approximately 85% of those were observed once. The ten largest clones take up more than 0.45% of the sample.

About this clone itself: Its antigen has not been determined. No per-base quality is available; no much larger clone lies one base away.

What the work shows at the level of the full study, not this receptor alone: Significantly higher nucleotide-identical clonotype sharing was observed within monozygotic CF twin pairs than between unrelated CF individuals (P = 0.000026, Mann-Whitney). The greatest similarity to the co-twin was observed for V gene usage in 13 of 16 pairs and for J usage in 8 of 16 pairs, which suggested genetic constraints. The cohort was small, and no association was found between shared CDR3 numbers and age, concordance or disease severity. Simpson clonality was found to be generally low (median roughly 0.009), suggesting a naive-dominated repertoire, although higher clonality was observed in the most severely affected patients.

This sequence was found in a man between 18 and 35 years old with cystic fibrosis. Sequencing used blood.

The nucleotide sequence reads TGCAGCGTGGAGACAGGGGGAGAAAACTATGGCTACACCTTC. Its product reads: CSVETGGENYGYTF. The V gene is TRBV29-1 and the J gene is TRBJ1-2, with TRBD1 identical over 9 junction bases. Clipping removes 6 bases from V and 2 bases from J, with 7 as the unmatched junction base count. CDR1 and CDR2 are drawn from the germline V gene: SQVTM, ANQGSEA. Counted from cysteine to phenylalanine, this CDR3 has 14 amino acids. Only the CDR3 part of the read is kept: 42 bases, read in frame from the first base.